The clone carrying this T cell receptor beta chain was counted at least ten times. Germline CDR1 and CDR2: DFQATT and SNEGSKA (reference sequence). The CDR3 spans 13 residues. V was trimmed by 4 bases and J by 5 bases, leaving 11 bases between them. This record comes from a study of metastatic and nonmetastatic thyroid tumors. Study at large: Peripheral blood and tumor or nodule samples from malignant and benign thyroid patients were compared.

TCRdb re-called clones from the PCR reads using MiXCR. The repertoire holds 5,000 or so clones, with roughly 24% as singletons. Thyroid surgery had not been preceded by any treatment in any patient. The sequencing input was adjacent normal tissue. The chain uses TRBV20-1 and TRBJ2-2, with TRBD2 as a possible D gene (6 bases). The source is a female donor with papillary thyroid cancer or a benign thyroid nodule (not recorded which). Some clones in this sample may be carry-over from other donors' samples. CDR3 DNA: TGCAGTGCTATAAATCGGGGGACCGGGGAGCTGTTTTTT. This encodes CSAINRGTGELFF.